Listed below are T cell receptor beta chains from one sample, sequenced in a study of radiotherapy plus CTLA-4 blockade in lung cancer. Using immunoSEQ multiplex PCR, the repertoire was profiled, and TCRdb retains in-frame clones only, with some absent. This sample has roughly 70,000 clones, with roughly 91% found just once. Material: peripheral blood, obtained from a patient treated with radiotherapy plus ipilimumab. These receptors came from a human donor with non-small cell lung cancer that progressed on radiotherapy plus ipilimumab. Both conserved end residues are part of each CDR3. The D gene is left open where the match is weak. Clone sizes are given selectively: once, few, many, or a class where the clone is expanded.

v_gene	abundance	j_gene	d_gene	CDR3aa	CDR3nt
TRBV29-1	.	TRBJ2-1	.	CSVLGAGEQFF	TGCAGCGTCCTGGGGGCGGGTGAGCAGTTCTTC
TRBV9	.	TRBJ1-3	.	CASSANVNTIYF	TGTGCCAGCAGCGCTAATGTAAACACCATATATTTT
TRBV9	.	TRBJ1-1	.	CASTKGGMNTEAFF	TGTGCCAGTACCAAGGGCGGGATGAACACTGAAGCTTTCTTT
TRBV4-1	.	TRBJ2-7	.	CASSQGSGGLIYEQYF	TGCGCCAGCAGCCAAGGGTCAGGGGGGCTAATCTACGAGCAGTACTTC
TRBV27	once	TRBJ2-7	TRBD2	CASSLAGGPYEQYF	TGTGCCAGCAGTTTGGCGGGGGGCCCCTACGAGCAGTACTTC
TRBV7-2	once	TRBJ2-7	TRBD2	CASSLTSGAAYEQYF	TGTGCCAGCAGCCTGACTAGCGGGGCCGCCTACGAGCAGTACTTC
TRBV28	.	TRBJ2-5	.	CASSVRGFQETQYF	TGTGCCAGCAGTGTCAGGGGATTCCAAGAGACCCAGTACTTC
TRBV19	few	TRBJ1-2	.	CASSIKINYGYTF	TGTGCCAGTAGTATCAAGATTAACTATGGCTACACCTTC
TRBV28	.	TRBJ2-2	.	CASRPQGLDTGELFF	TGTGCCAGCAGACCTCAGGGTTTGGACACCGGGGAGCTGTTTTTT
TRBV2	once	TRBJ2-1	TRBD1	CASIWTGVVSEQFF	TGTGCCAGCATTTGGACAGGGGTGGTCAGTGAGCAGTTCTTC
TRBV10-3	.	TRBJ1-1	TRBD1	CAISEQTGGRGAFF	TGTGCCATCAGTGAGCAGACAGGGGGCCGGGGAGCTTTCTTT
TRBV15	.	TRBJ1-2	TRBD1	CATSRDGQGGGYTF	TGTGCCACCAGCAGAGACGGGCAGGGGGGTGGCTACACCTTC
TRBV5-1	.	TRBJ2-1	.	CASSFTLATISYNEQFF	TGCGCCAGCAGCTTCACCCTAGCGACCATCTCCTACAATGAGCAGTTCTTC
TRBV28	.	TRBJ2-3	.	CASSLAKLSDTQYF	TGTGCCAGCAGTTTAGCCAAATTGTCGGATACGCAGTATTTT
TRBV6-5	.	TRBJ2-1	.	CASSVGADYNEQFF	TGTGCCAGCAGTGTGGGAGCGGACTACAATGAGCAGTTCTTC
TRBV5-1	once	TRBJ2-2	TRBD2	CASSLNGGSPDTGELFF	TGCGCCAGCAGCTTGAATGGCGGGAGCCCAGACACCGGGGAGCTGTTTTTT
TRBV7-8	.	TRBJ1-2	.	CASSQFMIQRGNYGYTF	TGTGCCAGCAGCCAATTCATGATTCAGCGGGGGAACTATGGCTACACCTTC
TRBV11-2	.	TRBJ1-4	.	CASSLGRTTEKLFF	TGTGCCAGCAGCTTAGGTCGGACAACGGAAAAACTGTTTTTT
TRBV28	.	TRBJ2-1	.	CASIKGCPDRFF	TGTGCCAGCATCAAGGGGTGCCCCGATCGGTTCTTC
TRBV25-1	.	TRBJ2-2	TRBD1	CASSEYWLTGPNTGELFF	TGTGCCAGCAGTGAATATTGGCTGACAGGGCCGAACACCGGGGAGCTGTTTTTT
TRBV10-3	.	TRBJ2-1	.	CATLTDRYNEQFF	TGTGCCACACTAACAGACCGATACAATGAGCAGTTCTTC
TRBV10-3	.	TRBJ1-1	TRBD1	CAISNPGQGNTEAFF	TGTGCCATCAGTAATCCGGGACAGGGGAACACTGAAGCTTTCTTT
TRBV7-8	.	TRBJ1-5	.	CASSSGQESNQPQHF	TGTGCCAGCAGCTCGGGACAAGAAAGCAATCAGCCCCAGCATTTT
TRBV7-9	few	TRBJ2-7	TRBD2	CASSPGLAGEYEQYF	TGTGCCAGCAGCCCGGGACTAGCGGGAGAATACGAGCAGTACTTC
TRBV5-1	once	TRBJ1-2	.	CASSLETQGGGYTF	TGCGCCAGCAGCTTGGAGACTCAGGGAGGTGGCTACACCTTC
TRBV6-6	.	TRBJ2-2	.	CASTQLLGELFF	TGTGCCAGCACCCAACTCTTGGGGGAGCTGTTTTTT
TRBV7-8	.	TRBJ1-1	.	CASSFLRVNTEAFF	TGTGCCAGCAGCTTCTTGCGGGTAAACACTGAAGCTTTCTTT
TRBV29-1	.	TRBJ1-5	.	CSFARRLGLSLVNQPQHF	TGCAGCTTCGCCCGCAGACTGGGACTGAGCCTTGTCAATCAGCCCCAGCATTTT
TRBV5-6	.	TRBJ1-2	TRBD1	CASSAWTGGSEDGYTF	TGTGCCAGCAGCGCCTGGACAGGGGGCTCTGAGGATGGCTACACCTTC
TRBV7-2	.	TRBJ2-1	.	CASSSSWDGYNEQFF	TGTGCCAGCAGCTCAAGCTGGGACGGCTACAATGAGCAGTTCTTC
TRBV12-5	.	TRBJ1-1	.	CASGLGNTEAFF	TGTGCTAGTGGTTTGGGAAACACTGAAGCTTTCTTT
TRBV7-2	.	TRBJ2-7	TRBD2	CASSHSGGTYEQYF	TGTGCCAGCAGCCACAGCGGGGGTACCTACGAGCAGTACTTC
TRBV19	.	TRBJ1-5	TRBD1	CASSIEGTAPTQPQHF	TGTGCCAGTAGTATAGAAGGGACAGCTCCGACCCAGCCCCAGCATTTT
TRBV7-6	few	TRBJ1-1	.	CASSLGMNTEAFF	TGTGCCAGCAGCTTAGGGATGAACACTGAAGCTTTCTTT
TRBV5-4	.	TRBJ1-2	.	CASSLSKQRGGYTF	TGTGCCAGCAGCTTATCTAAGCAAAGAGGGGGCTACACCTTC
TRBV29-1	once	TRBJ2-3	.	CSALGRRVSTDTQYF	TGCAGCGCCTTGGGGAGGAGGGTCAGCACAGATACGCAGTATTTT
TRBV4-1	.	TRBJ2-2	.	CASSQDNSGELFF	TGCGCCAGCAGCCAAGATAATTCCGGGGAGCTGTTTTTT
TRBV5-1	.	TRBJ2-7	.	CASSTHKPPYEQYF	TGCGCCAGCTCGACCCACAAACCCCCCTACGAGCAGTACTTC
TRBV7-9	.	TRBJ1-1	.	CASSSQGGAEAFF	TGTGCCAGCAGCTCCCAGGGTGGGGCTGAAGCTTTCTTT
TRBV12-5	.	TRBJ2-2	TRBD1	CASGFRPSESGTVSGELFF	TGTGCTAGTGGTTTCCGCCCATCCGAATCCGGGACAGTTTCCGGGGAGCTGTTTTTT
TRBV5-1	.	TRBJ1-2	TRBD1	CASGLGTGTAFGYTF	TGCGCCAGCGGTCTTGGAACCGGGACAGCGTTTGGCTACACCTTC
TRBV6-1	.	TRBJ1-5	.	CAERGGDNQPQHF	TGCGCGGAGAGGGGAGGGGACAATCAGCCCCAGCATTTT
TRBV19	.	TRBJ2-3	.	CASSSLQGTDTQYF	TGTGCCAGTAGCTCTCTGCAGGGGACAGATACGCAGTATTTT
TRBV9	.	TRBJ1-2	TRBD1	CASSTHRATGFGGYTF	TGTGCCAGCAGCACCCACCGAGCGACAGGGTTCGGTGGCTACACCTTC
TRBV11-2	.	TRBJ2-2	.	CASSLGTGELFF	TGTGCCAGCAGCTTAGGCACCGGGGAGCTGTTTTTT
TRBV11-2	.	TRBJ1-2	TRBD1	CASSSRTGAGGYTF	TGTGCCAGCAGCTCTCGGACAGGGGCCGGGGGCTACACCTTC
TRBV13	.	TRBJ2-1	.	CASSALGFREQFF	TGTGCCAGCAGCGCTTTAGGGTTTCGGGAGCAGTTCTTC
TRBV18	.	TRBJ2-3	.	CASSPLGIDTQYF	TGTGCCAGCTCACCACTGGGCATAGATACGCAGTATTTT
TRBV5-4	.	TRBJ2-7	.	CASSPDGTPYEQYF	TGTGCCAGCAGCCCAGACGGGACTCCCTACGAGCAGTACTTC
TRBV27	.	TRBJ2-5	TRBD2	CASSSPGTSGIETQYF	TGTGCCAGCAGTTCTCCTGGGACTAGCGGGATTGAGACCCAGTACTTC
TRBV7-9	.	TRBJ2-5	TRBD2	CASSETSGRRETQYF	TGTGCCAGCAGCGAAACTAGCGGGAGGCGAGAGACCCAGTACTTC
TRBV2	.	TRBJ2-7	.	CASSQLPYEQYF	TGTGCCAGCAGCCAGTTGCCATACGAGCAGTACTTC
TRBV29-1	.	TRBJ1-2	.	CSVELHSSNYGYTF	TGCAGCGTTGAACTTCACAGTTCTAACTATGGCTACACCTTC
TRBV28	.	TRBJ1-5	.	CASSWGLGEEPQHF	TGTGCCAGCAGTTGGGGGCTAGGGGAAGAGCCCCAGCATTTT
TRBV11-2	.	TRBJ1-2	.	CASSFPGARSYTF	TGTGCCAGCAGCTTCCCGGGGGCGCGAAGCTACACCTTC
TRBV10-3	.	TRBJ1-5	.	CAISELLGSNQPQHF	TGTGCCATCAGTGAGCTTTTAGGGAGCAATCAGCCCCAGCATTTT
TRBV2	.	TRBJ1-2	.	CASRSLLREVGYTF	TGTGCCAGCAGATCCCTTCTCCGGGAGGTCGGCTACACCTTC
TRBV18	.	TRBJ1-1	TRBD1	CASGDRVAAFF	TGTGCCAGCGGGGACAGGGTTGCGGCTTTCTTT
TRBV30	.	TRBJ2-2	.	CAWGAFFTGELFF	TGTGCCTGGGGCGCGTTCTTCACCGGGGAGCTGTTTTTT
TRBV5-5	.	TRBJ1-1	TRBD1	CASSWTGLNTEAFF	TGTGCCAGCAGCTGGACAGGCCTGAACACTGAAGCTTTCTTT